Listed here are 22 T cell receptor beta chains from one sample, sequenced in a study of T cell repertoires in cytomegalovirus infection. No cognate antigen is known for these TCRs. TCRdb ran MiXCR on the reads and lists one entry per CDR3 protein. The sample holds roughly 920,000 distinct CDR3 sequences; 25% to 40% are singletons and the top ten take 13%. The sample was cultured CD8+ T cells from PBMCs, taken from culture after CMV antigen stimulation. These receptors came from a human donor in good health (CMV status not recorded). Some clones in this sample may be carry-over from other donors' samples.

This clonotype was seen a few times. The chain recombines TRBV4-1 with TRBJ1-1; 11 bases agree with TRBD1. V shed 0 bases, J shed 1 base, and the junction held 4 bases outside the gene matches. Germline values: CDR1 MGHRA, CDR2 YSYEKL. The CDR3 length is 17 residues. The CDR3 nucleotides read TGCGCCAGCAGCCAAGAGGACAGGGGGCCTCGGAACACTGAAGCTTTCTTT. Residues: CASSQEDRGPRNTEAFF.

This chain uses TRBV7-3 with TRBJ2-2; a possible D gene is TRBD1 (5 bases). CDR1 is SGHTA, CDR2 FQGTGA, per germline. V was pared by 6 bases and J by 6 bases, with 14 bases between. The CDR3 has 14 residues. For the CDR3, the DNA is TGTGCCAGCAGTTCAGGGATGCTTCCCGGGGAGCTGTTTTTT. It yields the protein CASSSGMLPGELFF.

The chain carries TRBV7-9 and TRBJ2-3; D ambiguous. The CDR3 is 18 residues long. V was trimmed by 0 bases and J by 2 bases, leaving 18 bases between them. Germline V CDR1 and CDR2: SEHNR, FQNEAQ (reference sequence). CDR3 nucleotides: TGTGCCAGCAGCTTAGCGTGGGCTAGAATGAACCCCACAGATACGCAGTATTTT. Its translation: CASSLAWARMNPTDTQYF.

J is TRBJ2-3 and V is TRBV7-6, with 7 bases matching TRBD1. Germline V gene lookup returns CDR1 SGHVS and CDR2 FNYEAQ. The V gene end was trimmed by 0 bases and the J gene end by 6 bases; junction bases not matched to a gene: 12. The length of the CDR3 is 17 residues. CDR3 protein: CASSLATGTEVTDTQYF. The CDR3 DNA is TGTGCCAGCAGCTTAGCAACCGGGACAGAGGTCACGGATACGCAGTATTTT.

The J gene is TRBJ2-3, the V gene TRBV7-8; 12 bases map to TRBD2. V shed 5 bases and J 5 bases; nucleotides not matched to a gene: 8. The length of the CDR3 is 16 residues. Germline V gives CDR1 SGHVS, CDR2 FQNEAQ. The CDR3 coding sequence is TGTGCCAGCAGCGATTCTAGCGGGGGGGCGGAAGATACGCAGTATTTT. This codes for CASSDSSGGAEDTQYF.

This clonotype appeared a few times. CDR3 residues: CSVEVASGPNTGELFF. Here the CDR3 DNA reads TGCAGCGTTGAAGTGGCTAGCGGACCAAACACCGGGGAGCTGTTTTTT. The chain employs TRBV29-1 and TRBJ2-2; the match to TRBD2 covers 7 bases. Trimming removed 1 base from V and 2 bases from J; junction bases left unmatched: 7. Germline CDR1 SQVTM, CDR2 ANQGSEA. The CDR3 spans 16 residues.

In its sample, this clonotype was seen many times. The rearrangement uses TRBV7-9 and TRBJ2-2; D is unclear. Germline lookup yields CDR1 SEHNR and CDR2 FQNEAQ (reference sequence). The ends were cut back, 5 bases at V and 5 bases at J, with 18 bases in the middle. The CDR3 runs 16 residues. CDR3 sequence (DNA): TGTGCCAGCAGCCCGAGGACCGCCGTGGGGACCGGGGAGCTGTTTTTT. Amino acids: CASSPRTAVGTGELFF.

This sequence joins TRBV15 and TRBJ1-6; D uncertain. V gave up 5 bases and J gave up 12 bases, with 14 bases separating them. The germline gives CDR1 LNHNV, CDR2 YYDKDF (reference sequence). CDR3 length: 13 residues. In DNA, the CDR3 is TGTGCCACCAGCGCACCGGGCCTAGAACCCCTCCACTTT. Translating it yields CATSAPGLEPLHF.

The rearrangement uses TRBV7-8 and TRBJ1-4, with TRBD1 as a possible D gene (6 bases). Between the trimmed V and J ends, which lost 4 bases and 7 bases, there was a span of 10 bases. Per germline, CDR1 SGHVS and CDR2 FQNEAQ. The CDR3 totals 13 residues. CDR3: CASSWQGSEKLFF. In nucleotides, the CDR3 is TGTGCCAGCAGCTGGCAGGGGAGTGAAAAACTGTTTTTT.

The CDR3 region is CAIREYKADLSGNTIYF. The DNA of the CDR3 is TGTGCCATCAGGGAATACAAGGCCGACCTCTCTGGAAACACCATATATTTT. The V and J genes are TRBV10-3 and TRBJ1-3, with D unclear. Germline V gene lookup returns CDR1 ENHRY and CDR2 SYGVKD. This CDR3 has 17 residues. The V and J ends lost 6 bases and 0 bases respectively, with 18 bases between them.

The CDR3 sequence is CATSASETQYF. The CDR3 DNA is TGTGCCACCAGTGCTAGTGAGACGCAGTATTTT. The V gene is TRBV24-1, the J gene TRBJ2-3; D remains unclear. CDR3 length: 11 amino acids. V was pared by 5 bases and J by 9 bases, with 8 bases between. CDR1 and CDR2 (germline): KGHDR, SFDVKD.

In this sample, this clonotype turned up a few times. The V and J genes are TRBV12-3 or TRBV12-4 and TRBJ2-5; weak D call: TRBD2 (6 bases). The CDR3 has 15 residues. The ends were cut back, 4 bases at V and 5 bases at J, with 17 bases in the middle. Here the CDR3 DNA reads TGTGCCAGCAGTTCCCCGGGACTGTCCCTGGAGACCCAGTACTTC. Its protein product is CASSSPGLSLETQYF.

V is TRBV15 and J is TRBJ2-1; no clear D. The germline CDR1 and CDR2 sequences are LNHNV and YYDKDF (reference sequence). Trimming took off 6 bases at V and 9 bases at J, with 9 bases between the two ends. The CDR3 totals 11 residues. The CDR3 loop is CATSASREQFF. The CDR3 DNA is TGTGCCACCAGTGCCAGTCGTGAGCAGTTCTTC.

This rearrangement joins TRBV6-1 to TRBJ1-5; D possibly corresponds to TRBD1 (6 bases). The CDR3 runs 16 residues. CDR1 MNHNS and CDR2 SASEGT come from the germline V gene. V was cut by 8 bases and J by 0 bases, with 17 bases left in between. CDR3 residues: CASSTWDNYSNQPQHF. DNA of the CDR3: TGTGCCAGCTCCACCTGGGACAACTATAGCAATCAGCCCCAGCATTTT.

This clonotype was seen once. The chain uses TRBV20-1 and TRBJ2-2, with 7 bases identical to TRBD1. Germline-derived CDR1 and CDR2 are DFQATT and SNEGSKA (reference sequence). V was clipped by 3 bases and J by 8 bases; unmatched bases: 12. This CDR3 contains 15 residues. CDR3 amino acids: CSARKPDREKGELFF. DNA for the CDR3: TGCAGTGCTAGGAAGCCTGACAGGGAGAAGGGGGAGCTGTTTTTT.

The V call is TRBV6-6, the J call TRBJ1-5; D is undetermined. V dropped 2 bases and J dropped 0 bases, with 8 bases sitting between them. Per the germline V gene, CDR1 is MNHNY and CDR2 is SVGAGI (reference sequence). This CDR3 has 15 amino acids. CDR3 DNA: TGTGCCAGCAGTTACCAGAAGAGTAGCAATCAGCCCCAGCATTTT. Translation: CASSYQKSSNQPQHF.

In this sample, this clonotype turned up a few times. This chain connects TRBV7-6 to TRBJ2-5, with unresolved D. V was cut by 5 bases and J by 5 bases, with 9 bases left in between. There are 12 residues in the CDR3. The germline CDR1 and CDR2 sequences are SGHVS and FNYEAQ. The CDR3 loop is CASSVLGETQYF. The DNA of the CDR3 is TGTGCCAGCAGCGTCCTTGGGGAGACCCAGTACTTC. The entire variable domain, with the rest obtained from reference TRBV7-6 and TRBJ2-5, is as follows: GAGVSQSPRYKVTKRGQDVALRCDPISGHVSLYWYRQALGQGPEFLTYFNYEAQQDKSGLPNDRFSAERPEGSISTLTIQRTEQRDSAMYRCASSVLGETQYFGPGTRLLVL.

The sample holds a few counts of this clonotype. The genes are TRBV12-5 and TRBJ2-1; no clear D gene. The length of the CDR3 is 11 residues. Trimming stripped 6 bases from V and 6 bases from J, with 6 bases between. Germline V CDR1 and CDR2: LGHNT, FRNRAP. CDR3 DNA: TGTGCTAGTGGCCCCGGCAATGAGCAGTTCTTC. It is translated as CASGPGNEQFF.

In its sample, this clonotype was seen a few times. The chain has TRBV6-2 or TRBV6-3 and TRBJ1-2; a possible D gene is TRBD1 (5 bases). The CDR3 loop spans 13 amino acids. Trimming cost V 2 bases and J 6 bases, with 10 bases left between them. The germline V gene encodes CDR1 MNHEY and CDR2 SVGEGT. The CDR3 coding sequence is TGTGCCAGCAGTTACGCCGACAGCGATGGCTACACCTTC. Amino acid sequence: CASSYADSDGYTF.

This chain connects TRBV29-1 to TRBJ1-2; D call uncertain. Germline CDR1 and CDR2: SQVTM and ANQGSEA. This CDR3 contains 12 residues. Trimming cost V 4 bases and J 4 bases, with 10 bases left between them. The CDR3 loop reads CSVVADGYGYTF. CDR3 DNA: TGCAGCGTTGTAGCGGACGGCTATGGCTACACCTTC. Combining the CDR3 with reference TRBV29-1 and TRBJ1-2 gives the whole variable domain SAVISQKPSRDICQRGTSLTIQCQVDSQVTMMFWYRQQPGQSLTLIATANQGSEATYESGFVIDKFPISRPNLTFSTLTVSNMSPEDSSIYLCSVVADGYGYTFGSGTRLTVV.

Points on this clonotype: A much larger clone is a single base away; this may be a read error. Written as DNA, the CDR3 is TGTGCCAGCAGCTTAGTAGTAACCAGCGGGGGGTCGGGTAACGACAATGAGCAGTTCTTC. Translating it yields CASSLVVTSGGSGNDNEQFF. This chain links TRBV7-8 with TRBJ2-1; TRBD2 aligns across 9 bases. Germline values: CDR1 SGHVS, CDR2 FQNEAQ. V dropped 1 base and J dropped 5; count of bases not matched to a gene: 18. This CDR3 has 20 amino acids.

This sequence joins TRBV7-9 and TRBJ2-3; no firm D call. The CDR3 contains 12 residues. V lost 5 bases, J lost 6 bases, and 9 bases lay in between. CDR1 and CDR2 (germline): SEHNR, FQNEAQ (reference sequence). In DNA form, the CDR3 reads TGTGCCAGCAGCCGTTTGAGCGATACGCAGTATTTT. Encoded protein: CASSRLSDTQYF.